This is a list of T cell receptor beta chains from one sample in a study of PD-1 blockade in classical Hodgkin lymphoma. Profiling relied on immunoSEQ multiplex PCR, and the TCRdb table lists in-frame clones only, not all of them. The sample lists under 60,000 clones; 86% were seen once. The material sequenced was peripheral blood mononuclear cells (PBMCs), taken before the fourth cycle of nivolumab. The receptors were sampled from a human donor with classical Hodgkin lymphoma. The CDR3 runs from the conserved cysteine through the conserved F or W. The D gene is left open where the match is weak. The size of a clone is reported for some rows only, either as once, few or many, or as a class for expanded clones.

clone_size	j_call	d_call	v_call	cdr3_nt	cdr3_aa
.	TRBJ1-5	.	TRBV28	TGTGCCAGCAGCAGAATCGGGGGCCAGGGCAATCAGCCCCAGCATTTT	CASSRIGGQGNQPQHF
.	TRBJ2-2	TRBD2	TRBV5-4	TGTGCCAGCAGCTTGGTGGTTAGCGGGACGAACACCGGGGAGCTGTTTTTT	CASSLVVSGTNTGELFF
.	TRBJ2-3	.	TRBV27	TGTGCCAGCAGTACCACAGATACGCAGTATTTT	CASSTTDTQYF
.	TRBJ2-2	.	TRBV6-6	TGTGCCAGCATTGAGGCCGGGGAGCTGTTTTTT	CASIEAGELFF
.	TRBJ2-5	.	TRBV5-1	TGCGCCAGCAGCTCTCTATCAGGCGAGACCCAGTACTTC	CASSSLSGETQYF
.	TRBJ1-2	.	TRBV9	TGTGCCAGCAGCGAGGGGGGAGTTACTAACTATGGCTACACCTTC	CASSEGGVTNYGYTF
.	TRBJ2-7	.	TRBV6-1	TGTGCCAGCAGTGACCCCCTCGGGGCAGGAATCAGCTCCTACGAGCAGTACTTC	CASSDPLGAGISSYEQYF
few	TRBJ2-7	TRBD1	TRBV7-2	TGTGCCAGCAGCAGCCTCCGGGACAGGGGGTCCTACGAGCAGTACTTC	CASSSLRDRGSYEQYF
.	TRBJ2-1	TRBD2	TRBV9	TGTGCCAGCAGCTCAGGGAGGGAGGGCCTCTGGGGTGAGCAGTTCTTC	CASSSGREGLWGEQFF
.	TRBJ2-7	TRBD1	TRBV5-5	TGTGCCAGCAGCTTGGCCGGAGACAGGGTGTACGAGCAGTACTTC	CASSLAGDRVYEQYF
.	TRBJ2-3	TRBD1	TRBV5-8	TGTGCCAGCAGCTTGGGACAGGGGGGCACAGATACGCAGTATTTT	CASSLGQGGTDTQYF
.	TRBJ2-7	TRBD2	TRBV28	TGTGCCAGCAGGGCAATAGCGGGAGGGGTCAACGAGCAGTACTTC	CASRAIAGGVNEQYF
.	TRBJ2-2	TRBD2	TRBV27	TGTGCCAGCAGTTTAGCGGGGGGAAGGGCCGGGGAGCTGTTTTTT	CASSLAGGRAGELFF
.	TRBJ1-4	TRBD1	TRBV18	TGTGCCAGCTCACCGACGACGGGACAGGGAAATGAAAAACTGTTTTTT	CASSPTTGQGNEKLFF
few	TRBJ1-2	TRBD1	TRBV28	TGTGCCAGCAGTCCAGCCGGGACAGGGTCCCATGGCTACACCTTC	CASSPAGTGSHGYTF
.	TRBJ2-7	TRBD1	TRBV18	TGTGCCAGCTCACCACGGGTACAGACAGGGGAAGGCGAGCAGTACTTC	CASSPRVQTGEGEQYF
once	TRBJ1-4	.	TRBV14	TGTGCCAGCAGCCAACGGAGTCTAACTAATGAAAAACTGTTTTTT	CASSQRSLTNEKLFF
.	TRBJ1-1	.	TRBV29-1	TGCAGCGTTGTAAAACGGCTCGGGGGCGGGGGGCTCATGAACACTGAAGCTTTCTTT	CSVVKRLGGGGLMNTEAFF